Below, 29 T cell receptor beta chains from the same sample are listed, as sequenced in a study of T cells in Graves' hyperthyroidism and ophthalmopathy. RNA transcripts yielded amplified TCR beta CDR3 regions. HTBI primers were the set used in a first-round RT-PCR of the TCR CDR3. TCRdb passed the multiplex PCR reads through MiXCR, listing each CDR3 protein once. This sample yields 250,000 to 350,000 distinct CDR3 sequences, of which over 15% are seen a single time; approximately 57% belongs to the top ten. Sequences were obtained from blood. These receptors all stem from a woman aged 55-70 years with Graves' ophthalmopathy.

Notes on this clonotype: It may be a read error: a sequence one base away is much more abundant. The rearrangement joins TRBV4-3 to TRBJ1-2; 9 bases are a match to TRBD1. Germline CDR1 is LGHNA and CDR2 is YSLEER. CDR3 length: 15 residues. The CDR3 nucleotides read TGCGCCGGCAGCCTAAGGGACCCGGGACAGGGAGGCTACACCTTC. Translation gives CAGSLRDPGQGGYTF.

J is TRBJ1-4 and V is TRBV4-1; D unclear. The CDR3 is 15 amino acids. Trimming stripped 3 bases from V and 6 bases from J, with 14 bases between. The germline CDR1 and CDR2 sequences are MGHRA and YSYEKL. The CDR3 reads CASSHPRGADEKLFF. The DNA for the CDR3 is TGCGCCAGCAGCCACCCACGAGGCGCAGATGAAAAACTGTTTTTT.

The CDR3 sequence: CASSLSRNSPLHF. The CDR3 region has the DNA TGTGCCAGCAGTTTATCGAGGAATTCACCCCTCCACTTT. V and J are TRBV27 and TRBJ1-6; no clear D. The CDR3 is 13 residues long. From germline, CDR1 is MNHEY and CDR2 SMNVEV (reference sequence). The V end was cut by 0 bases, the J end by 7 bases, with 4 bases between.

V is TRBV5-1 and J is TRBJ1-4; D gene uncertain. Germline CDR1 and CDR2: SGHRS and YFSETQ. The V gene lost 4 bases and the J gene lost 5 bases, with 12 bases spanning the gap. The CDR3 has 14 amino acids. The CDR3: CASSPTVGNEKLFF. The CDR3 region has the DNA TGCGCCAGCAGCCCCACGGTTGGGAATGAAAAACTGTTTTTT.

This clonotype came up many times. This rearrangement joins TRBV7-2 to TRBJ2-3; D not resolved. The germline V and J ends were trimmed by 2 bases and 3 bases, with 9 bases remaining between them. The CDR3 contains 14 residues. CDR1 is SGHTA and CDR2 is FQGNSA in the germline V gene. This CDR3 is CASSLMVQTDTQYF. DNA for the CDR3: TGTGCCAGCAGCTTAATGGTACAGACAGATACGCAGTATTTT.

This clonotype was observed many times. The J gene is TRBJ1-5, the V gene TRBV28; 7 nucleotides line up with TRBD1. The germline CDR1 and CDR2 sequences are MDHEN and SYDVKM. Losses at the gene ends were 4 bases for V and 3 bases for J; bases not matched to a gene: 9. The CDR3 has 16 amino acids. The CDR3 reads CASSSPDRDANQPQHF. The CDR3 DNA reads TGTGCCAGCAGTTCCCCCGACAGGGATGCCAATCAGCCCCAGCATTTT.

This chain joins TRBV15 and TRBJ1-1; D gene uncertain. Germline V CDR1 and CDR2: LNHNV, YYDKDF (reference sequence). V was trimmed by 5 bases and J by 4 bases, leaving 11 bases between them. CDR3 length: 13 amino acids. CDR3 bases: TGTGCCACCAGCGGCCAGGAACGCACTGAAGCTTTCTTT. It codes for CATSGQERTEAFF. The full variable domain, in which reference TRBV15 and TRBJ1-1 provide the parts outside the CDR3, is DAMVIQNPRYQVTQFGKPVTLSCSQTLNHNVMYWYQQKSSQAPKLLFHYYDKDFNNEADTPDNFQSRRPNTSFCFLDIRSPGLGDTAMYLCATSGQERTEAFFGQGTRLTVV.

This clonotype occurred a few times. This chain joins TRBV20-1 and TRBJ2-1; the D gene is possibly TRBD2 (6 bases). The germline V gene has CDR1 DFQATT and CDR2 SNEGSKA (reference sequence). V gave up 0 bases and J gave up 0 bases, with 15 bases separating them. CDR3 size: 17 residues. CDR3 in amino acids: CSARDPRRGSSYNEQFF. CDR3 nucleotides: TGCAGTGCTAGAGACCCTAGACGGGGGAGCTCCTACAATGAGCAGTTCTTC.

This clonotype was found a few times. The chain has TRBV4-2 and TRBJ2-1, with 9 bases matching TRBD2. This CDR3 is 16 amino acids long. Germline-derived CDR1 and CDR2 are LGHNA and YNFKEQ. Trimming cost V 0 bases and J 8 bases; bases outside gene matches: 8. The CDR3: CASSQEWRGGNYEQFF. The CDR3 DNA reads as TGTGCCAGCAGCCAAGAGTGGCGGGGGGGCAATTATGAGCAGTTCTTC.

The chain employs TRBV6-1 and TRBJ2-5; 12 bases fit TRBD1. V lost 6 bases, J lost 5 bases, and 7 bases stayed unmatched. The CDR3 loop spans 15 amino acids. CDR1 is MNHNS, CDR2 SASEGT, per germline. The CDR3 DNA reads TGTGCCAGCAGACGCGGGACAGGGGGCCGGGAGACCCAGTACTTC. Encoded protein: CASRRGTGGRETQYF.

The chain couples TRBV6-5 to TRBJ2-2; D is undetermined. This CDR3 region has 15 residues. Between the trimmed V and J ends, which lost 1 base and 6 bases, there was a span of 12 bases. Germline-derived CDR1 and CDR2 are MNHEY and SVGAGI. CDR3 DNA sequence: TGTGCCAGCAGTTACTTGGGATGGGCACCCGGGGAGCTGTTTTTT. This codes for CASSYLGWAPGELFF.

This chain joins TRBV7-2 and TRBJ1-6; possibly TRBD1 for D (5 bases). The CDR3 spans 13 residues. V lost 1 base and J lost 8, with 6 bases in between. Germline V gene lookup returns CDR1 SGHTA and CDR2 FQGNSA. This chain's CDR3 is CASSLVGDSPLHF. Written as DNA, the CDR3 is TGTGCCAGCAGCTTAGTGGGGGATTCACCCCTCCACTTT.

This clonotype has at least ten counts. The chain joins TRBV27 to TRBJ2-1, with D perhaps matching TRBD2 (5 bases). V was trimmed by 1 base and J by 9 bases, leaving 10 bases between them. Germline assignment: CDR1 MNHEY and CDR2 SMNVEV (reference sequence). This CDR3 is built from 13 residues. The CDR3 DNA reads TGTGCCAGCAGTTTATTCGGTCGGGGTGAGCAGTTCTTC. This translates into CASSLFGRGEQFF.

The table lists this clonotype with a few counts. V gene TRBV12-3 or TRBV12-4 combines with J gene TRBJ1-3, with no clear D. Between the trimmed V and J ends, which lost 5 bases and 0 bases, there was a span of 8 bases. This CDR3 contains 14 residues. CDR3 amino acids: CASSMTSSGNTIYF. The CDR3, as DNA: TGTGCCAGCAGTATGACAAGCTCTGGAAACACCATATATTTT.

The chain employs TRBV19 and TRBJ1-2; 9 bases are shared with TRBD1. J was trimmed by 2 bases and V by 5 bases; bases with no gene match: 0. Germline assignment: CDR1 LNHDA and CDR2 SQIVND (reference sequence). The CDR3 covers 13 residues. Here the CDR3 reads CASSDRGNYGYTF. CDR3 nucleotide sequence: TGTGCCAGTAGTGACAGGGGGAACTATGGCTACACCTTC.

This clonotype was recorded only once. The rearrangement uses TRBV12-3 or TRBV12-4 and TRBJ2-1; 11 nucleotides line up with TRBD2. The CDR3 is 17 residues long. The V and J ends lost 6 bases and 0 bases, in that order; junction bases with no gene match: 7. CDR3 coding DNA: TGTGCCAGCAGGACCGGGACTAGCGGAAGCTCCTACAATGAGCAGTTCTTC. Amino acids: CASRTGTSGSSYNEQFF.

This sequence joins TRBV15 and TRBJ2-1, with a weak D call TRBD1 (5 bases). Germline assignment: CDR1 LNHNV and CDR2 YYDKDF (reference sequence). V was clipped by 2 bases and J by 9 bases, with 11 bases between them. The CDR3 covers 13 residues. The CDR3 spells CATSRSTDSEQFF. CDR3 DNA sequence: TGTGCCACCAGCAGATCGACTGACAGTGAGCAGTTCTTC.

V and J are TRBV20-1 and TRBJ2-1; D unclear. The CDR3 has 11 amino acids. V was cut by 4 bases and J by 7 bases, with 8 bases left in between. Per germline, CDR1 DFQATT and CDR2 SNEGSKA (reference sequence). CDR3 region: CSANGENEQFF. The CDR3 nucleotides read TGCAGTGCTAATGGAGAGAATGAGCAGTTCTTC.

This clonotype was found many times. The V gene is TRBV6-1, the J gene TRBJ1-5; D remains unclear. The CDR3 is made up of 14 amino acids. Germline V gives CDR1 MNHNS, CDR2 SASEGT. The V gene lost 8 bases and the J gene lost 2 bases, with 13 bases spanning the gap. In nucleotides, the CDR3 is TGTGCCAGCGCGCTCGTCGTAGGCAATCAGCCCCAGCATTTT. Amino acids: CASALVVGNQPQHF.

Of note for this clonotype: A read error may be the cause here, since a much bigger clone is one base away. The V gene is TRBV3-1, the J gene TRBJ2-1, with no clear D. From germline, CDR1 is LGHDT and CDR2 YNNKEL (reference sequence). The CDR3 has 13 amino acids. V was cut by 4 bases and J by 9 bases, with 13 bases left in between. In nucleotides, the CDR3 is TGTGCCAGCAGCCTCGTAGCTAGTGGTGAGCAGTTCTTC. Its protein product is CASSLVASGEQFF.

The chain links TRBV9 to TRBJ2-2; the match to TRBD1 covers 7 bases. Germline loops: CDR1 SGDLS, CDR2 YYNGEE. The CDR3 extends over 15 amino acids. The J segment lost 9 bases and the V segment lost 3 bases, leaving 11 bases of the junction unmatched. CDR3 DNA: TGTGCCAGCAGCGGCTCGGGACAGCTTCACCGGGAGCTGTTTTTT. Translated, it gives CASSGSGQLHRELFF.

In its sample, this clonotype was seen a few times. The genes are TRBV6-1 and TRBJ1-5; 7 nucleotides match TRBD1. The germline V gene has CDR1 MNHNS and CDR2 SASEGT. V lost 6 bases and J lost 7; bases outside the gene matches: 12. The CDR3 covers 15 residues. In DNA, the CDR3 is TGTGCCAGCAGCCCCGGGACAGCCCTGAACCAGCCCCAGCATTTT. The encoded protein is CASSPGTALNQPQHF.

Comments on this clonotype: This may be a read error: a much more frequent sequence differs by one nucleotide. V gene TRBV20-1 combines with J gene TRBJ2-2; 12 bases fit TRBD2. Germline CDR1 reads DFQATT; CDR2 reads SNEGSKA (reference sequence). There are 18 residues in the CDR3. DNA of the CDR3: TGCAGTGCTAGAGATGGACTAGCGGGATATACGAACACCGGGGAGCTGTCTTTT. It specifies CSARDGLAGYTNTGELSF.

The chain has TRBV12-3 or TRBV12-4 and TRBJ2-6; the D call may be TRBD1 or TRBD2 (5 bases each). The CDR3 runs 18 residues. V shed 3 bases and J shed 4 bases, with 19 bases lying between them. CDR3 bases: TGTGCCAGCAGTTTGGGAGCAGGGAAGTTCCCCGGGGCCAACGTCCTGACTTTC. Its translation: CASSLGAGKFPGANVLTF.

This sequence joins TRBV18 and TRBJ2-2, with D possibly TRBD1 on 6 matching bases. This CDR3 has 16 amino acids. The V gene lost 0 bases and the J gene lost 6 bases, with 14 bases spanning the gap. From germline, CDR1 is KGHSH and CDR2 LQKENI. The CDR3 region is CASSPPVNKGAGELFF. The CDR3 DNA follows: TGTGCCAGCTCACCACCAGTCAACAAGGGGGCCGGGGAGCTGTTTTTT.

Many counts were recorded for this clonotype. The chain has TRBV27 and TRBJ2-1; 10 bases are a match to TRBD2. Unmatched junction bases numbered 6, after V lost 4 bases and J lost 9 bases. The germline gives CDR1 MNHEY, CDR2 SMNVEV (reference sequence). This CDR3 is built from 14 residues. The CDR3 here is CASSSGLASIEQFF. CDR3 in DNA: TGTGCCAGCAGTTCGGGACTAGCGAGCATTGAGCAGTTCTTC.

Many counts were recorded for this clonotype. The V call is TRBV18, the J call TRBJ1-1; TRBD1 aligns across 7 bases. The CDR3 runs to 13 residues. Germline V CDR1 and CDR2: KGHSH, LQKENI. The V gene end was trimmed by 8 bases and the J gene end by 3 bases; junction bases not matched to a gene: 6. The CDR3 DNA follows: TGTGCCAGCCAGACAGGGCGGGACACTGAAGCTTTCTTT. It translates to CASQTGRDTEAFF.

In this sample, this clonotype turned up many times. This chain joins TRBV3-1 and TRBJ1-6; tentative D call: TRBD1 (6 bases). The CDR3 is 14 residues long. The germline CDR1 and CDR2 sequences are LGHDT and YNNKEL (reference sequence). V lost 4 bases to trimming and J lost 8 bases, with 12 bases between them. CDR3 DNA sequence: TGTGCCAGCAGCCTCCAAGGGGGGGATTCACCCCTCCACTTT. It translates to CASSLQGGDSPLHF. Filled out from reference TRBV3-1 and TRBJ1-6, the complete variable domain reads DTAVSQTPKYLVTQMGNDKSIKCEQNLGHDTMYWYKQDSKKFLKIMFSYNNKELIINETVPNRFSPKSPDKAHLNLHINSLELGDSAVYFCASSLQGGDSPLHFGNGTRLTVT.

This clonotype was detected a few times. V gene TRBV20-1 combines with J gene TRBJ2-1; TRBD2 matches 11 bases. The V segment lost 1 base and the J segment 3 bases; nucleotides outside the gene matches: 11. This CDR3 is 18 amino acids long. Germline assignment: CDR1 DFQATT and CDR2 SNEGSKA (reference sequence). The CDR3 is CSARGGLAESNIYNEQFF. Here the CDR3 DNA reads TGCAGTGCTAGAGGGGGACTAGCGGAATCTAATATCTACAATGAGCAGTTCTTC.